This T cell receptor (beta chain) was identified in a study of blood T cell repertoires in COVID-19. Whole-study context: From the United States, Italy and Spain came samples of acute and convalescent COVID-19. Sample material is recorded as cDNA or gDNA derived from T cells, B-cell-depleted T cells, or PBMCs.

Enrolment of Seattle patients took place during active infection, and they were followed longitudinally. Original processing notes: Reference gene primer amplification gave nucleated cell count estimates. Profiling relied on immunoSEQ multiplex PCR, and the TCRdb table lists in-frame clones only, not all of them. V and J calls and clone size are given by that table; D and trimming were obtained from the DNA. The sample includes some 200,000 clones, 80% to 85% seen only once; the top ten take approximately 10%. The sequenced sample consisted of peripheral blood. The receptor's source is a woman aged 80 or over with COVID-19, enrolled during active disease.

The CDR3 DNA sequence: TGTGCCAGCAGCCCAGGAGGGAACACCGGGGAGCTGTTTTTT. This codes for CASSPGGNTGELFF. J is TRBJ2-2 and V is TRBV7-9; a weak D match, TRBD2 (5 bases). V was clipped by 5 bases and J by 1 base, with 8 bases between them. CDR3 length equals 14 residues. Germline V CDR1 and CDR2: SEHNR, FQNEAQ (reference sequence).